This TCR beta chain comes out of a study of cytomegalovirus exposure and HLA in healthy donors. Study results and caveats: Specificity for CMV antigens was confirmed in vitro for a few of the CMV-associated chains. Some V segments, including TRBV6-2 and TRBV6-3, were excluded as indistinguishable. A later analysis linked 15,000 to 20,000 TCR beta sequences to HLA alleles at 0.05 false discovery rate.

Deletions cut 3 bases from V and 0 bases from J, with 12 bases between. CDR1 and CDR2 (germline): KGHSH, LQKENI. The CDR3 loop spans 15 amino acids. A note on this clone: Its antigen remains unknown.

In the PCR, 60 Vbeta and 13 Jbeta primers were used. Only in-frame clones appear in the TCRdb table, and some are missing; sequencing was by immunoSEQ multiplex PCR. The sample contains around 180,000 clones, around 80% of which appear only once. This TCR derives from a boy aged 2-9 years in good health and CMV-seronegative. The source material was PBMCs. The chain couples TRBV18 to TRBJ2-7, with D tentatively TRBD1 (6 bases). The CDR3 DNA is TGTGCCAGCTCACCCCCGGCAGGGGTCTCCTACGAGCAGTACTTC. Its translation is CASSPPAGVSYEQYF.